This note documents a single T cell receptor beta chain sequence. Its antigen is as yet unknown. This sample stems from a study of graft-versus-host responses after intestinal transplantation. The germline CDR1 and CDR2 sequences are LNHDA and SQIVND (reference sequence). There are 15 residues in the CDR3. Trimming took off 2 bases at V and 6 bases at J, with 15 bases between the two ends. TCRdb's table, derived via immunoSEQ multiplex PCR, lists solely in-frame clones and lacks some. The repertoire holds tens of thousands of clones, with roughly 95% as singletons. This chain uses TRBV19 with TRBJ2-3, with a weak D call TRBD1 (5 bases). The input for sequencing was unstimulated CD8+ T cells sorted from spleen or lymph node cells, taken before transplant. This clonotype originated in a human donor who was the organ donor for an intestinal transplant. CDR3 coding DNA: TGTGCCAGTAGTATATATGGCAGCTCAGGGGATACGCAGTATTTT. This gives the protein CASSIYGSSGDTQYF.